A single sample gave rise to the 8 T cell receptor beta chains below, sequenced in a study of T cell changes during pregnancy in multiple sclerosis. The method was immunoSEQ multiplex PCR; TCRdb's version includes in-frame clones alone and lacks a portion of them. The repertoire consists of approximately 130,000 clones, with about 95% occurring once and the leading ten covering 0.44%. The sample was peripheral blood, taken after pregnancy. These receptors came from a female donor with multiple sclerosis, enrolled in a pregnancy study.

The CDR3 loop reads CASSPGLAGGLLSSYNEQFF. The CDR3 DNA reads as TGTGCCAGCTCACCGGGACTAGCGGGAGGCCTCCTTAGCTCCTACAATGAGCAGTTCTTC. This chain joins TRBV18 and TRBJ2-1; 15 bases are shared with TRBD2. This CDR3 spans 20 amino acids. Germline CDR1 reads KGHSH; CDR2 reads LQKENI. With V trimmed by 3 bases and J by 0 bases, 9 bases remained unmatched.

V usage is TRBV7-9 and J usage is TRBJ2-5; 8 nucleotides match TRBD2. After removal of 4 bases from V and 1 base from J, the junction contained 5 bases not matched to a gene. There are 15 residues in the CDR3. Germline CDR1 reads SEHNR; CDR2 reads FQNEAQ (reference sequence). CDR3 loop: CASSSVAGTQETQYF. The CDR3 bases are TGTGCCAGCAGCTCTGTAGCGGGAACCCAAGAGACCCAGTACTTC.

The chain is built from TRBV6-1 and TRBJ1-2; TRBD1 matches at 9 bases. From germline, CDR1 is MNHNS and CDR2 SASEGT. The CDR3 sequence is 14 residues long. V shed 5 bases, J shed 4 bases, and the junction held 5 bases outside the gene matches. Here the CDR3 reads CASSTQGAGYGYTF. Written as DNA, the CDR3 is TGTGCCAGCAGTACACAGGGGGCAGGCTATGGCTACACCTTC.

The chain combines TRBV27 with TRBJ1-5; D uncertain. Per the germline V gene, CDR1 is MNHEY and CDR2 is SMNVEV (reference sequence). V dropped 2 bases and J dropped 4 bases, with 3 bases sitting between them. The CDR3 contains 12 residues. The CDR3 DNA sequence: TGTGCCAGCAGTTTACCAAATCAGCCCCAGCATTTT. Its protein is CASSLPNQPQHF.

The chain combines TRBV7-3 with TRBJ2-2; 7 nucleotides align to TRBD2. Trimming cost V 3 bases and J 5 bases; bases outside gene matches: 6. The CDR3 length is 15 residues. Germline lookup yields CDR1 SGHTA and CDR2 FQGTGA. The chain's CDR3 is CASSLGGSGTGELFF. The CDR3 nucleotides read TGTGCCAGCAGCTTGGGCGGGAGTGGAACCGGGGAGCTGTTTTTT.

This chain links TRBV11-2 with TRBJ2-1, with 9 positions matching TRBD2. This CDR3 is built from 13 residues. The V segment lost 1 base and the J segment 15 bases; nucleotides outside the gene matches: 7. Germline CDR1 and CDR2: SGHAT and FQNNGV. CDR3 residues: CASSLGLAGRSFF. DNA for the CDR3: TGTGCCAGCAGCTTAGGTCTAGCGGGAAGGTCGTTCTTC.

This sequence joins TRBV4-3 and TRBJ2-3; D call uncertain. This CDR3 contains 15 residues. Germline V lookup: CDR1 LGHNA, CDR2 YSLEER. V lost 3 bases and J lost 0, with 10 bases in between. This CDR3 is CASSQGRPSTDTQYF. DNA for the CDR3: TGCGCCAGCAGCCAGGGCCGGCCTAGCACAGATACGCAGTATTTT.

V and J are TRBV28 and TRBJ1-2; TRBD1 aligns across 7 bases. Germline CDR1 MDHEN, CDR2 SYDVKM. The ends lost 6 bases at V and 6 bases at J; junction bases unmatched: 10. This CDR3 spans 14 amino acids. The CDR3 reads CASRLQGGMNGYTF. The CDR3, as DNA: TGTGCCAGCAGGCTCCAGGGGGGTATGAATGGCTACACCTTC.